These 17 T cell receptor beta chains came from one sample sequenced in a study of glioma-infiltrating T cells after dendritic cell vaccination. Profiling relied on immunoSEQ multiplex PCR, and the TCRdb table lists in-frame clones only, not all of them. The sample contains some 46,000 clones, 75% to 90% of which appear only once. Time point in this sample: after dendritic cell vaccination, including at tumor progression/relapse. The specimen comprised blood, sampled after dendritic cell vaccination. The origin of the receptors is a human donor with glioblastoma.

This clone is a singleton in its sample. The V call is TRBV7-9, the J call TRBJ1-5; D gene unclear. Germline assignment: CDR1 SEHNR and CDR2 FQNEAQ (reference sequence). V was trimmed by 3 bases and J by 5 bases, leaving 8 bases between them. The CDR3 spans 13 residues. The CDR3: CASSFGLDQPQHF. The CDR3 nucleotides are TGTGCCAGCAGCTTTGGGCTTGATCAGCCCCAGCATTTT. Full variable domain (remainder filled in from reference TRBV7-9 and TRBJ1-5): DTGVSQNPRHKITKRGQNVTFRCDPISEHNRLYWYRQTLGQGPEFLTYFQNEAQLEKSRLLSDRFSAERPKGSFSTLEIQRTEQGDSAMYLCASSFGLDQPQHFGDGTRLSIL.

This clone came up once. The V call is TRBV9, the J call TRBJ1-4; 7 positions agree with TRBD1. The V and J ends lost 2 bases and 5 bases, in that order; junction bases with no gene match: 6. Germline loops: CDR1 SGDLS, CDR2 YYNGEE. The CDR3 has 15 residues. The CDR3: CASSVGDSLNEKLFF. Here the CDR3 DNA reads TGTGCCAGCAGCGTGGGGGACAGCTTGAATGAAAAACTGTTTTTT.

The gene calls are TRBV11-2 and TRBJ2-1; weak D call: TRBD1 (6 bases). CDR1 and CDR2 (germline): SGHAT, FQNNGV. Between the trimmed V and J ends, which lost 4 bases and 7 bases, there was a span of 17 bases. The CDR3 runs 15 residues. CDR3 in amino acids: CASSYGPGQTNEQFF. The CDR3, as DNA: TGTGCCAGCAGCTATGGTCCGGGACAAACTAATGAGCAGTTCTTC.

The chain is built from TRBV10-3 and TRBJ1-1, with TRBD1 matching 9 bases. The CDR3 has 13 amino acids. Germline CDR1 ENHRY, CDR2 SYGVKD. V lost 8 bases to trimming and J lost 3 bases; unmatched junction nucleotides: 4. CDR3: CAIGRTGDTEAFF. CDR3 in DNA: TGTGCCATCGGGAGGACAGGGGACACTGAAGCTTTCTTT.

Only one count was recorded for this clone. The CDR3 nucleotides are TGTGCCACCAGCAGAGATTATGGCGGGAGGGCCGCGGAGACCCAGTACTTC. It specifies CATSRDYGGRAAETQYF. V and J are TRBV15 and TRBJ2-5; 9 bases line up with TRBD2. Germline CDR1 is LNHNV and CDR2 is YYDKDF (reference sequence). V trimming: 0 bases; J trimming: 5 bases; junction bases outside the gene matches: 10. The CDR3 spans 17 residues.

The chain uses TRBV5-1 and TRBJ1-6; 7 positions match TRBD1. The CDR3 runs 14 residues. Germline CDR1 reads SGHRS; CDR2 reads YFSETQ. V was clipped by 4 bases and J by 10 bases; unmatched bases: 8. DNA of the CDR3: TGCGCCAGCAGCCCGGGACAGCCGGGCTCACCCCTCCACTTT. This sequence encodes CASSPGQPGSPLHF.

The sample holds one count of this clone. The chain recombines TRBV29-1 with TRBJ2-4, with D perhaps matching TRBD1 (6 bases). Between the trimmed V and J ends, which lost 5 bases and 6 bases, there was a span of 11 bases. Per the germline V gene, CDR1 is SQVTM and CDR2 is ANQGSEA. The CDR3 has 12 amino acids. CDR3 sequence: CSVLTGRNIQYF. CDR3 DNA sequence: TGCAGCGTTTTGACAGGTAGAAACATTCAGTACTTC. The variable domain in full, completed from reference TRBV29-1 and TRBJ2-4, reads SAVISQKPSRDICQRGTSLTIQCQVDSQVTMMFWYRQQPGQSLTLIATANQGSEATYESGFVIDKFPISRPNLTFSTLTVSNMSPEDSSIYLCSVLTGRNIQYFGAGTRLSVL.

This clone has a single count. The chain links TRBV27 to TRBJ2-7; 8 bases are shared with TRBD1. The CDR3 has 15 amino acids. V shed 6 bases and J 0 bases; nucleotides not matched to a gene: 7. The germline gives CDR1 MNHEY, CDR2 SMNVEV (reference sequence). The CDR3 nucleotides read TGTGCCAGCAGGACGACAGGGGTCAGCTCCTACGAGCAGTACTTC. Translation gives CASRTTGVSSYEQYF.

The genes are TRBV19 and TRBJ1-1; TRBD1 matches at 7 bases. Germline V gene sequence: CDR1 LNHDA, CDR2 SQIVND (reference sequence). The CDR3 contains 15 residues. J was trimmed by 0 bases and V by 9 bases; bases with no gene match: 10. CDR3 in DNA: TGTGCCAGCGGGACAGCGACAAGAATGAACACTGAAGCTTTCTTT. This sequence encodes CASGTATRMNTEAFF.

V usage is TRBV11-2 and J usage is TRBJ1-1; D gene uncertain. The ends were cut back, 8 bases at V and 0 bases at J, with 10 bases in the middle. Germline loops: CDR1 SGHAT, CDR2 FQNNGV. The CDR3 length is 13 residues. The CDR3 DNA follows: TGTGCCAGCGCCGTGGCCATGAACACTGAAGCTTTCTTT. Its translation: CASAVAMNTEAFF.

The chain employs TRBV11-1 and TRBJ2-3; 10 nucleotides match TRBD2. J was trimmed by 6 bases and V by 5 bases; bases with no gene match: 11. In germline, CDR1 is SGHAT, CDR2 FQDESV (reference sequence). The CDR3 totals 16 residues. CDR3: CASSPGRGLASDTQYF. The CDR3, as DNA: TGTGCCAGCAGCCCAGGGAGGGGACTAGCGTCCGATACGCAGTATTTT.

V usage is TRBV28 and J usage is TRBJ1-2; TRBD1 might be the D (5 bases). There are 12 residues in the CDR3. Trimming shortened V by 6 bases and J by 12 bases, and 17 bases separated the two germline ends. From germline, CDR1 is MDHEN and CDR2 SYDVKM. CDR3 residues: CASRGGVGGNTF. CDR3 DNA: TGTGCCAGCAGGGGGGGGGTAGGTGGAAACACCTTC.

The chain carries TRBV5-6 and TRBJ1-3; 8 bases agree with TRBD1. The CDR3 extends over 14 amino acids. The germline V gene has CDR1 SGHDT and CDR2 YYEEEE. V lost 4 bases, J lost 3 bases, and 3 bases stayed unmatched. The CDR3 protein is CASSMTGVGNTIYF. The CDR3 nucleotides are TGTGCCAGCAGCATGACAGGGGTTGGAAACACCATATATTTT.

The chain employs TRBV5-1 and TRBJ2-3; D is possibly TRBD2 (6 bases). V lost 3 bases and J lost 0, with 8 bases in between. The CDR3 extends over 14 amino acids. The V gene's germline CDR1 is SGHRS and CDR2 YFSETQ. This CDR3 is CASSSGLSTDTQYF. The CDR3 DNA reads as TGCGCCAGCAGCTCGGGACTGAGCACAGATACGCAGTATTTT.

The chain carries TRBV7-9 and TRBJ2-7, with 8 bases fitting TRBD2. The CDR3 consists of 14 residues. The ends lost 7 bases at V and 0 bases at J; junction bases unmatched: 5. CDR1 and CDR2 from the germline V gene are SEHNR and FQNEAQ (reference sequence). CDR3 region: CASTLSGTSYEQYF. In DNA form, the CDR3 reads TGTGCCAGCACCCTTAGCGGGACCTCCTACGAGCAGTACTTC.

This CDR3 is CASSRFRGGREEQYF. The CDR3 DNA is TGTGCCAGCAGCCGGTTCCGGGGAGGGAGGGAAGAGCAGTACTTC. The chain recombines TRBV14 with TRBJ2-7; 7 bases are a match to TRBD2. CDR1 is SGHDN and CDR2 is FVKESK in the germline V gene. This CDR3 is built from 15 residues. V dropped 4 bases and J dropped 7; count of bases not matched to a gene: 13.

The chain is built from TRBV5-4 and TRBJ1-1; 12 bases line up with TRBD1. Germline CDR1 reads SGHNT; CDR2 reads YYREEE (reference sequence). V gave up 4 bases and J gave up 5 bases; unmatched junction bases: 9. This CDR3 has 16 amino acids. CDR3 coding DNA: TGTGCCAGCAGCCAGCCGGGACAGGGGGCGAGAACTGAAGCTTTCTTT. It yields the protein CASSQPGQGARTEAFF.